The next 17 T cell receptor beta chains were all read from a single sample in a study of identical twins (dated by TCRdb to the mid-2010s). The method behind the library was 5' RACE. Sequencing was performed on an Illumina HiSeq 2000. TCRdb itself trimmed the public reads at Q25 with fastp, ran MiXCR and retained productive beta chains. Each entry merges the rows of one CDR3 protein and shows their most common DNA and genes. The sample includes around 960,000 distinct CDR3 sequences, with 10% to 15% observed a single time. The top ten clones comprise 1.5% to 2% of the sample. These data are also associated with another study on yellow fever vaccine responses in identical twins.

The source material was PBMCs. The receptors come from a woman younger than 35 in good health.

This clonotype showed up just a few times. The rearrangement joins TRBV19 to TRBJ1-1; 7 bases are a match to TRBD1. V lost 3 bases, J lost 0 bases, and 4 bases stayed unmatched. The germline CDR1 and CDR2 sequences are LNHDA and SQIVND (reference sequence). The CDR3 has 15 amino acids. The CDR3: CASSMGQTMNTEAFF. The CDR3 DNA sequence: TGTGCCAGTAGTATGGGACAGACAATGAACACTGAAGCTTTCTTT.

This clonotype appeared a single time. The chain carries TRBV10-3 and TRBJ2-3; D is perhaps TRBD2 (5 bases). The CDR3 totals 14 residues. V gave up 0 bases and J gave up 5 bases, with 9 bases separating them. From germline, CDR1 is ENHRY and CDR2 SYGVKD. CDR3 in DNA: TGTGCCATCAGTGAGTCGAATCGGGAAGATACGCAGTATTTT. Its translation is CAISESNREDTQYF.

This clonotype was counted between two and nine times. CDR3 nucleotides: TGTGCCAGCACGGTCACTAACACCGGGGAGCTGTTTTTT. Translation gives CASTVTNTGELFF. The rearrangement uses TRBV28 and TRBJ2-2; D is undetermined. V gave up 7 bases and J gave up 2 bases, with 8 bases separating them. CDR1 is MDHEN and CDR2 is SYDVKM in the germline V gene. The CDR3 is 13 amino acids.

The chain carries TRBV24-1 and TRBJ2-3, with D perhaps given as TRBD1 or TRBD2 (5 bases each). Trimming took 3 bases from V and 6 from J, leaving 18 bases between them. The germline CDR1 and CDR2 sequences are KGHDR and SFDVKD. CDR3 length: 16 residues. CDR3 protein: CATSDIPGRPTDTQYF. The DNA of the CDR3 is TGTGCCACCAGTGATATTCCGGGGCGCCCAACGGATACGCAGTATTTT.

The chain combines TRBV12-3 or TRBV12-4 with TRBJ1-2; D is uncertain. The V and J ends lost 8 bases and 0 bases respectively, with 10 bases between them. The CDR3 extends over 13 amino acids. CDR3 residues: CASLRGANYGYTF. In DNA form, the CDR3 reads TGTGCCAGCCTACGTGGGGCTAACTATGGCTACACCTTC.

This clonotype was counted only a few times. This sequence joins TRBV4-2 and TRBJ1-6; TRBD1 might be the D (6 bases). Deletions cut 5 bases from V and 7 bases from J, with 18 bases between. CDR1 is LGHNA and CDR2 is YNFKEQ in the germline V gene. The CDR3 has 16 amino acids. This CDR3 reads CASSERTASKNSPLHF. As DNA, the CDR3 is TGTGCCAGCAGCGAAAGGACAGCCAGCAAGAATTCACCCCTCCACTTT.

V is TRBV20-1 and J is TRBJ2-2; D call uncertain. The germline V gene encodes CDR1 DFQATT and CDR2 SNEGSKA (reference sequence). The V and J ends lost 0 bases and 4 bases respectively, with 6 bases between them. This CDR3 has 13 amino acids. CDR3 nucleotide sequence: TGCAGTGCTAGAGATTGGGCCACCGGGGAGCTGTTTTTT. Its translation is CSARDWATGELFF.

The chain joins TRBV5-1 to TRBJ2-1; 12 bases align to TRBD2. CDR3 size: 17 residues. The germline V gene encodes CDR1 SGHRS and CDR2 YFSETQ. The junction had 8 bases not matched to a gene; V was cut back by 4 bases and J by 3 bases. The CDR3 DNA sequence: TGCGCCAGCAGCGATGGGACTAGCGGGCCCCGCTACAATGAGCAGTTCTTC. Its translation: CASSDGTSGPRYNEQFF.

Only a few counts were recorded for this clonotype. This chain links TRBV25-1 with TRBJ2-1; 7 nucleotides agree with TRBD1. Per germline, CDR1 MGHDK and CDR2 SYGVNS. Losses at the gene ends were 5 bases for V and 0 bases for J; bases not matched to a gene: 16. The CDR3 loop spans 19 amino acids. As DNA, the CDR3 is TGTGCCAGCAGTCCAGGGACAGACCCCGTTCCTCTCTCCTACAATGAGCAGTTCTTC. Protein: CASSPGTDPVPLSYNEQFF.

V usage is TRBV9 and J usage is TRBJ2-5, with D maybe TRBD2 (5 bases). Germline V gene lookup returns CDR1 SGDLS and CDR2 YYNGEE. This CDR3 region has 14 residues. The V and J ends lost 0 bases and 2 bases respectively, with 8 bases between them. The CDR3 loop is CASSVGWEQETQYF. The CDR3 bases are TGTGCCAGCAGCGTAGGGTGGGAGCAAGAGACCCAGTACTTC.

This clonotype was seen more than once but under ten times. The rearrangement uses TRBV20-1 and TRBJ2-7; 8 positions match TRBD1. Trimming removed 2 bases from V and 2 bases from J; junction bases left unmatched: 5. The CDR3 runs 14 residues. Per the germline V gene, CDR1 is DFQATT and CDR2 is SNEGSKA (reference sequence). CDR3: CSARSTDRAYEQYV. DNA of the CDR3: TGCAGTGCTAGAAGCACGGACAGGGCCTACGAGCAGTACGTC.

The V gene is TRBV7-2, the J gene TRBJ1-2; D remains unclear. The length of the CDR3 is 16 residues. Trimming cost V 0 bases and J 1 base, with 12 bases left between them. CDR1 is SGHTA and CDR2 is FQGNSA in the germline V gene. CDR3 nucleotides: TGTGCCAGCAGCTTAGCCCCCGCATCCGGTAACTATGGCTACACCTTC. Translated, it gives CASSLAPASGNYGYTF.

The V gene is TRBV28, the J gene TRBJ1-1; TRBD1 agrees at 8 bases. Looked up from germline, CDR1 is MDHEN and CDR2 is SYDVKM. The length of the CDR3 is 13 residues. J gave up 7 bases and V 6 bases, and 7 bases lay outside the gene matches. The CDR3 is CASRKDRVGEAFF. DNA for the CDR3: TGTGCCAGCAGAAAGGACAGGGTTGGTGAAGCTTTCTTT.

This rearrangement joins TRBV9 to TRBJ2-1; 8 bases line up with TRBD1. CDR1 and CDR2 from the germline V gene are SGDLS and YYNGEE. Trimming at V came to 4 bases and at J to 6 bases, leaving 6 bases not matched to a gene. The CDR3 covers 14 residues. The CDR3 sequence: CASSKEQGGNEQFF. The CDR3 bases are TGTGCCAGCAGCAAAGAACAGGGGGGCAATGAGCAGTTCTTC.

This clonotype came up many times. The genes are TRBV10-3 and TRBJ2-1; 8 bases are a match to TRBD1. The CDR3 has 14 residues. Per the germline V gene, CDR1 is ENHRY and CDR2 is SYGVKD. Losses at the gene ends were 5 bases for V and 8 bases for J; bases not matched to a gene: 8. CDR3 residues: CAISSGQGSYEQFF. The CDR3 DNA reads as TGTGCCATCAGTTCAGGACAGGGTAGTTATGAGCAGTTCTTC.

This clonotype occurred a few times. The chain recombines TRBV20-1 with TRBJ2-7; D ambiguous. This CDR3 contains 9 residues. The germline V gene encodes CDR1 DFQATT and CDR2 SNEGSKA (reference sequence). Deletions cut 5 bases from V and 9 bases from J, with 8 bases between. The CDR3 region is CSAPPGQYV. The DNA for the CDR3 is TGCAGTGCTCCGCCAGGGCAGTACGTC.

This chain uses TRBV18 with TRBJ2-2, with D tentatively TRBD1 (6 bases). V lost 6 bases to trimming and J lost 1 base, with 12 bases between them. The CDR3 is made up of 15 amino acids. Germline CDR1 reads KGHSH; CDR2 reads LQKENI. CDR3 sequence (DNA): TGTGCCAGCTCGCCCGGGACAAGGAACACCGGGGAGCTGTTTTTT. This gives the protein CASSPGTRNTGELFF.